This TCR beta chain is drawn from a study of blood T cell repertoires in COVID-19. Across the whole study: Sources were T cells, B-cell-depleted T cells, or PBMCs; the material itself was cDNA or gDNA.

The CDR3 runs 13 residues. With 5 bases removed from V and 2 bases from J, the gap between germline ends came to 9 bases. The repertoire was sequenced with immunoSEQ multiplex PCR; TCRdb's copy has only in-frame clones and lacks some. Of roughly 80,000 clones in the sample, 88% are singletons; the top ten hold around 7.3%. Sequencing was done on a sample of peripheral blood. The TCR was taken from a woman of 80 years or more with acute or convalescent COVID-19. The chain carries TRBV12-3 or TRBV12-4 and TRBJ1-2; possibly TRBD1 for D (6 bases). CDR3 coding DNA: TGTGCCAGCAGTGAGGGACAAAACTATGGCTACACCTTC. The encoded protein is CASSEGQNYGYTF.